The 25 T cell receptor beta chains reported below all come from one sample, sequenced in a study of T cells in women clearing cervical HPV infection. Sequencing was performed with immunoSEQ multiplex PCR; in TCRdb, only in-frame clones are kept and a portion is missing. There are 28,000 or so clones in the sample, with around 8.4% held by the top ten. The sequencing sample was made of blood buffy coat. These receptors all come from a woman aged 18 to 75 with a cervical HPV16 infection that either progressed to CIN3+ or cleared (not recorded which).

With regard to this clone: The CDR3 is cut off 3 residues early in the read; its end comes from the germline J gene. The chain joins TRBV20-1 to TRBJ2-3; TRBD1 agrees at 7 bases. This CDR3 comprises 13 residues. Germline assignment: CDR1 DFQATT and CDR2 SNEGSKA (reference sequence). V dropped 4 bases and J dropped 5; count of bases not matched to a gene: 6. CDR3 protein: CSAKIQGRDTQYF. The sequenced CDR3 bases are TGCAGTGCTAAAATACAGGGGAGAGATACG.

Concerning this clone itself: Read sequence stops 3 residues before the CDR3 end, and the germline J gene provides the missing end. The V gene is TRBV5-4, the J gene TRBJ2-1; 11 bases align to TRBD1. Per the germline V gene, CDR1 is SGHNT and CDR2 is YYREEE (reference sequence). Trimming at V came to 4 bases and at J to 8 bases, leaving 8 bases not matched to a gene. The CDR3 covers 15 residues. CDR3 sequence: CASSPSGTGGYEQFF. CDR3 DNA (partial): TGTGCCAGCAGCCCTTCCGGGACAGGGGGATATGAG.

CDR3 DNA (partial): TGTGCCAGCTCACGGGGGGACTATGGC. This sequence encodes CASSRGDYG. The full-length CDR3 reads as CASSRGDYGYTF. The chain uses TRBV18 and TRBJ1-2; D may be TRBD1 (5 bases). The CDR3 end lies 3 residues beyond the end of the read and is filled in from the germline J gene. Per the germline V gene, CDR1 is KGHSH and CDR2 is LQKENI. This CDR3 has 12 residues. V was cut by 4 bases and J by 3 bases, with 6 bases left in between.

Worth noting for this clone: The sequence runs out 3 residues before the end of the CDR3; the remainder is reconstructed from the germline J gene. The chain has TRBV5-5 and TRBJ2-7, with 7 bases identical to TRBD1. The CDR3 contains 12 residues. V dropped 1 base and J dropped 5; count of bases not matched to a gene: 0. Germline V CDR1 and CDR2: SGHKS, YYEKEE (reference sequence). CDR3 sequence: CASSLTGDEQYF. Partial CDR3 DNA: TGTGCCAGCAGCTTGACAGGGGACGAG.

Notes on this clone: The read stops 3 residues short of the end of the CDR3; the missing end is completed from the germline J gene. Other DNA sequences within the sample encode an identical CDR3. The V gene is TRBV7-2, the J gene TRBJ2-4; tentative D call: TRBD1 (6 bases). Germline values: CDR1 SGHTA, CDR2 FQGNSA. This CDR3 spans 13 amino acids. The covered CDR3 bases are TGTGCCAGCAGCTTAGGTCAGGGGTATGGT. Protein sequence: CASSLGQGYG. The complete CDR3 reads CASSLGQGYGQYF. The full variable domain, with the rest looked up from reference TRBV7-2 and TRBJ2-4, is GAGVSQSPSNKVTEKGKDVELRCDPISGHTALYWYRQSLGQGLEFLIYFQGNSAPDKSGLPSDRFSAERTGGSVSTLTIQRTQQEDSAVYLCASSLGQGYGQYFGAGTRLSVL.

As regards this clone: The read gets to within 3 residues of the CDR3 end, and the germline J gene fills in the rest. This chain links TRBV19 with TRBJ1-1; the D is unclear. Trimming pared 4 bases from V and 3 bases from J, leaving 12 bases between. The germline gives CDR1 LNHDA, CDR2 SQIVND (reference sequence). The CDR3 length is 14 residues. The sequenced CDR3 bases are TGTGCCAGTAGTAAAACCTGGAGGGACACTGAA. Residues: CASSKTWRDTE. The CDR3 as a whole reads CASSKTWRDTEAFF.

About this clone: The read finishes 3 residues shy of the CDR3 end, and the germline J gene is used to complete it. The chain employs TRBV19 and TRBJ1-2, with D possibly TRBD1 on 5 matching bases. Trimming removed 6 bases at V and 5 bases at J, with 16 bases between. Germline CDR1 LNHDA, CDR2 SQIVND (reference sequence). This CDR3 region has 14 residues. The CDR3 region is CASSFNLGQYGYTF. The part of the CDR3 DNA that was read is TGTGCCAGTAGCTTCAATTTGGGGCAGTATGGC.

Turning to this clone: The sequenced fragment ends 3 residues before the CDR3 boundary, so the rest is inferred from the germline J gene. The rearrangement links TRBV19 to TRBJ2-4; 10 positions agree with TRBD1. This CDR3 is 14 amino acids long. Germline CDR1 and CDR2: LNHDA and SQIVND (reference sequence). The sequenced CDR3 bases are TGTGCCAGTAGTAAAAGACAGGGGGCGAGCGGT. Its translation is CASSKRQGASG. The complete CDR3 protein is CASSKRQGASGQYF.

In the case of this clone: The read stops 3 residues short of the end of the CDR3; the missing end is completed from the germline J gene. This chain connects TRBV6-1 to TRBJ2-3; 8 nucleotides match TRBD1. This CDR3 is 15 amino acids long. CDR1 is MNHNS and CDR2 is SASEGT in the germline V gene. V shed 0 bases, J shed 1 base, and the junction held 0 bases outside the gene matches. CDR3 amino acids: CASSEATGGTDTQYF. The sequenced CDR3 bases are TGTGCCAGCAGTGAAGCGACAGGGGGCACAGATACG.

The covered CDR3 bases are TGTGCCAGCTCACCACGGAAGGACAACTACGAC. Its translation is CASSPRKDNYD. From start to end, the CDR3 is CASSPRKDNYDYTF. The chain links TRBV18 to TRBJ1-2; perhaps TRBD1 as D (5 bases). The read terminates 3 residues before the CDR3 end, so the remaining end is supplied by the germline J gene. CDR1 and CDR2 from the germline V gene are KGHSH and LQKENI. The CDR3 extends over 14 amino acids. Together with reference TRBV18 and TRBJ1-2, the CDR3 gives the full variable domain: NAGVMQNPRHLVRRRGQEARLRCSPMKGHSHVYWYRQLPEEGLKFMVYLQKENIIDESGMPKERFSAEFPKEGPSILRIQQVVRGDSAAYFCASSPRKDNYDYTFGSGTRLTVV.

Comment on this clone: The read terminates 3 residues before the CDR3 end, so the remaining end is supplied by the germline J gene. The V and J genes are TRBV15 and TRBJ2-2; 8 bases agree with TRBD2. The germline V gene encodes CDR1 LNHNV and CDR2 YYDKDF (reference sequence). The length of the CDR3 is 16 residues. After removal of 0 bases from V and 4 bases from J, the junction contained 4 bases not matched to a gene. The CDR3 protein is CATSRDRGGGTGELFF. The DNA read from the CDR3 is TGTGCCACCAGCAGAGATCGGGGGGGCGGCACCGGGGAG. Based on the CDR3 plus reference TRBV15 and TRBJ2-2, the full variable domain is DAMVIQNPRYQVTQFGKPVTLSCSQTLNHNVMYWYQQKSSQAPKLLFHYYDKDFNNEADTPDNFQSRRPNTSFCFLDIRSPGLGDTAMYLCATSRDRGGGTGELFFGEGSRLTVL.

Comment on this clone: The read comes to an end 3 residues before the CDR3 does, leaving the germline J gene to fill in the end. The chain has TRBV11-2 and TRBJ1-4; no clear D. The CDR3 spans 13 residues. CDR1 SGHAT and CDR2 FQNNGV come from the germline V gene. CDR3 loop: CASSLDPNSPLFF. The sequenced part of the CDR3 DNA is TGTGCCAGCAGCTTAGATCCTAATTCACCA.

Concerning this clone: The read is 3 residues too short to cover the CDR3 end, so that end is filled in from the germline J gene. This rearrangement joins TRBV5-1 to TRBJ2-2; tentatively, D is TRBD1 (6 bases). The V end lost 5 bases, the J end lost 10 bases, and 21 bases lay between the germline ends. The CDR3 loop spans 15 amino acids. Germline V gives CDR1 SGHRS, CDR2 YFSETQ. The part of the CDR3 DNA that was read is TGCGCCAGCAGAAACCCCAGGGGAACGGTAGCGGAG. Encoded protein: CASRNPRGTVAE. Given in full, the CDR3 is CASRNPRGTVAELFF.

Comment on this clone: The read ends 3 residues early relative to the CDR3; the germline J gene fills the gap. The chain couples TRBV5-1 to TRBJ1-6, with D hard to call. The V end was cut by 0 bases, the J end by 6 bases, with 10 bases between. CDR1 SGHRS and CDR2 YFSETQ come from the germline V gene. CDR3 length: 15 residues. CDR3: CASSLGGFGNSPLHF. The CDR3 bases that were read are TGCGCCAGCAGCTTGGGAGGGTTTGGTAATTCACCC.

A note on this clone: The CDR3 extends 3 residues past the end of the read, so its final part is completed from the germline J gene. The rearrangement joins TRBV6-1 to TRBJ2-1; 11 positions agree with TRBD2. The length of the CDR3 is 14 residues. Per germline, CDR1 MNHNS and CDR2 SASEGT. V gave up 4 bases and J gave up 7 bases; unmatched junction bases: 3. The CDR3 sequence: CASSVAGGWNEQFF. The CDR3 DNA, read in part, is TGTGCCAGCAGTGTAGCGGGGGGGTGGAATGAG.

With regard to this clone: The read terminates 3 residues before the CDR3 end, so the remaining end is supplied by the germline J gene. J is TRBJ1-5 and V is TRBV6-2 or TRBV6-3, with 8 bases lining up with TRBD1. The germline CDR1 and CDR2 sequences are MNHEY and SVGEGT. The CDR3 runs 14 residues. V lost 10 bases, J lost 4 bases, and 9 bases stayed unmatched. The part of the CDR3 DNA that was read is TGTGCCACCGAGGACAGGGTGTTTAATCAGCCC. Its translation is CATEDRVFNQP. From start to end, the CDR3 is CATEDRVFNQPQHF.

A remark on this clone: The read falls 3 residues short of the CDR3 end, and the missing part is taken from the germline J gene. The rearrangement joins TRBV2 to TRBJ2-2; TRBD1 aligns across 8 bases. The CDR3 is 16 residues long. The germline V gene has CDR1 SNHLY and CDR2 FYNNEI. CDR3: CASSEARTGIIAKLFF. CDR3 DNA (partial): TGTGCCAGCAGTGAAGCGCGGACAGGGATAATAGCAAAG.

CDR3 sequence: CASSLLGTSGGRETQYF. The part of the CDR3 DNA that was read is TGTGCCAGCAGCTTGTTAGGGACTAGCGGGGGGAGAGAGACC. The chain couples TRBV7-7 to TRBJ2-5; the match to TRBD2 covers 15 bases. The read falls 3 residues short of the CDR3 end, and the missing part is taken from the germline J gene. The germline V gene encodes CDR1 SSHAT and CDR2 FNYEAQ (reference sequence). The CDR3 extends over 17 amino acids. V gave up 3 bases and J gave up 4 bases; unmatched junction bases: 6.

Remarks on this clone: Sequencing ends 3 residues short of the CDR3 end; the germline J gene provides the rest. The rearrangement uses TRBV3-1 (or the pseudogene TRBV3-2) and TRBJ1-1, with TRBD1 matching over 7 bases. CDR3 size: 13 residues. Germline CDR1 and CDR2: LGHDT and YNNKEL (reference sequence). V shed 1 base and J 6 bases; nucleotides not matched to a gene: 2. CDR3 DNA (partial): TGTGCCAGCAGCCAAGTACAGGGGTCTGAA. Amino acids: CASSQVQGSE. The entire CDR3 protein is CASSQVQGSEAFF.

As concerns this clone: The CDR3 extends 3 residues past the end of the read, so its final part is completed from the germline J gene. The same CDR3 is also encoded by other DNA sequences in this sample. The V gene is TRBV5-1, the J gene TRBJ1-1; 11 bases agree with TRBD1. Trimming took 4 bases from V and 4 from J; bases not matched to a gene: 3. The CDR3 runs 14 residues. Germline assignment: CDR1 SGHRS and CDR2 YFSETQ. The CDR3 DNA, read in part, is TGCGCCAGCAGCACCGGGACAGGGGGCACTGAA. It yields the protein CASSTGTGGTE. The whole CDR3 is CASSTGTGGTEAFF.

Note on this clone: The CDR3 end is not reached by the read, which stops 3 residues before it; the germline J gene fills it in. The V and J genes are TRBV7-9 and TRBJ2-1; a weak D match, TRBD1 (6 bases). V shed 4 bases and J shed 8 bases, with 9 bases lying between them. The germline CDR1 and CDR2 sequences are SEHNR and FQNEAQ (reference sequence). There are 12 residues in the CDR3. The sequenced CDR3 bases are TGTGCCAGCAGCTCGACAGGTCATGAG. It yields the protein CASSSTGHE. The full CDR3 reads CASSSTGHEQFF.

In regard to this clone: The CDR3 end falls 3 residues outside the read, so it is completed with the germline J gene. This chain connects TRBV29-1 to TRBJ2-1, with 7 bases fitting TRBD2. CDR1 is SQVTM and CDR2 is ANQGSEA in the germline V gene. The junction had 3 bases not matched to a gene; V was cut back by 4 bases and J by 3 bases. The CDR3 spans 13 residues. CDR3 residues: CSVVGGNYNEQFF. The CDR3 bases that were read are TGCAGCGTTGTCGGGGGGAACTACAATGAG.

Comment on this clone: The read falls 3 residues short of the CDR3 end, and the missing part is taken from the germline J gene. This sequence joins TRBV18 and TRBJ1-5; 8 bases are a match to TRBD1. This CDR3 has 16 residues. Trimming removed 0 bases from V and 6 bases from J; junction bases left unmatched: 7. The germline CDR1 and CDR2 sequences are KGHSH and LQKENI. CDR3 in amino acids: CASSPPGAGGLQPQHF. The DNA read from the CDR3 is TGTGCCAGCTCACCACCTGGGGCAGGGGGCCTTCAGCCC.

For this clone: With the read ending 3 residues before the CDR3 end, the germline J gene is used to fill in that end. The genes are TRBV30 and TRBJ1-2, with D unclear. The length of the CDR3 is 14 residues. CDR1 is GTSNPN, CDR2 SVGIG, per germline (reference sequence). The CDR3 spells CAWSVGREGRDYTF. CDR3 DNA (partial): TGTGCCTGGAGTGTAGGGCGGGAGGGCCGCGAC.

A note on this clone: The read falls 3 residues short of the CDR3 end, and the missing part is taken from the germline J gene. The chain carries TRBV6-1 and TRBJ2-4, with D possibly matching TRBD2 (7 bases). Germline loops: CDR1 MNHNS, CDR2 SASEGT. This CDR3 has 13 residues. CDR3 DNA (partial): TGTGCCAGCAGTGACCTATACAGGGAGGGT. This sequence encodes CASSDLYREG. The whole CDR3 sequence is CASSDLYREGQYF.